These T cell receptor beta chains were read from a single sample in a study of T cells in Graves' hyperthyroidism and ophthalmopathy. TCRdb itself ran the multiplex PCR reads through MiXCR, one entry per CDR3 protein. The sample lists hundreds of thousands of distinct CDR3 sequences; 24% were seen once. Sequenced input: blood. The receptors shown here come from a woman younger than 45 with Graves' ophthalmopathy. Each CDR3 is given with its conserved first and last residue. A D gene is named only where the DNA matches it firmly. Size tells how often a clone was seen (once, few, many) or the class of an expanded clone, and some rows leave it out.

>many|TRBJ1-2|-|TRBV19|12
TGTGCCAGTAGTGGCAGGGATTATGGCTACACCTTC
CASSGRDYGYTF
>-|TRBJ1-1|-|TRBV27|12
TGTGCCAGCAGCACGGCAAACAGGGAAGCTTTCTTT
CASSTANREAFF
>many|TRBJ1-1|TRBD1|TRBV5-1|17
TGCGCCAGCAGCTTGGGGCAGGGGGCGCCTATGAACACTGAAGCTTTCTTT
CASSLGQGAPMNTEAFF
>many|TRBJ2-7|TRBD1|TRBV13|15
TGTGCCAGCAGCCAACAGGACAGGACGTCCTACGAGCAGTACTTC
CASSQQDRTSYEQYF
>many|TRBJ1-2|-|TRBV29-1|12
TGCAGCGTTGAAGACAGGGGATATGGCTACACCTTC
CSVEDRGYGYTF
>few|TRBJ2-2|TRBD1|TRBV25-1|18
TGTGCCAGCAGTGATCCGGACCGGGACAGGGATTTCACCGGGGAGCTGTTTTTT
CASSDPDRDRDFTGELFF
>many|TRBJ1-6|TRBD1|TRBV18|13
TGTGCCAGCTCGACAGGGGAGGGTTCACCCCTCCACTTT
CASSTGEGSPLHF
>-|TRBJ1-1|TRBD1|TRBV7-9|15
TGTGCCAGCAGCCCTACGACAGGGATGAACACTGAAGCTTTCTTT
CASSPTTGMNTEAFF
>-|TRBJ1-2|-|TRBV30|11
TGTGCCTGGGAAAGGGAATGGGGCTACACCTTC
CAWEREWGYTF
>-|TRBJ2-2|-|TRBV7-3|18
TGCGCCAGCAGCTCCATCGGGGTACCGGCTGGGAACACCGGGGAGCTGTTTTTT
CASSSIGVPAGNTGELFF
>many|TRBJ2-5|-|TRBV6-5|13
TGTGCCAGCGCACTCCAGGGGCGGGAGACCCAGTACTTC
CASALQGRETQYF
>-|TRBJ2-5|-|TRBV20-1|13
TGCAGTGCTGCGGGACAAACCCAAGAGACCCAGTACTTC
CSAAGQTQETQYF
>-|TRBJ2-7|-|TRBV6-1|12
TGTGCCAGCAGGACGGTCACCTACGAGCAGTACTTC
CASRTVTYEQYF
>many|TRBJ2-7|-|TRBV6-1|12
TGTGCCAGCAGTGGACCCCCCGGCGAGCAGTACTTC
CASSGPPGEQYF
>-|TRBJ2-7|TRBD2|TRBV5-1|16
TGCGCCAGCAGCGCTACCCCCGGGGGGAGCTCCTACGAGCAGTACTTC
CASSATPGGSSYEQYF
>many|TRBJ2-2|TRBD1|TRBV6-5|15
TGTGCCAGCAGTTACGAGGGGGCGGACACCGGGGAGCTGTTTTTT
CASSYEGADTGELFF
>many|TRBJ1-2|-|TRBV6-1|14
TGTGCCAGCAGTGAAGTCAGGGGAAGGAAAGGCTACACCTTC
CASSEVRGRKGYTF
>many|TRBJ1-2|-|TRBV13|14
TGTGCCAGCAGCTTAGGCAGGGTCAGGTATGGCTACACCTTC
CASSLGRVRYGYTF
>many|TRBJ1-1|-|TRBV4-2|15
TGTGCCAGCAGCCAAGATGAAGCAGGGAACACTGAAGCTTTCTTT
CASSQDEAGNTEAFF
>many|TRBJ2-7|-|TRBV6-2/TRBV6-3|14
TGTGCCAGCAGTTACGGTTCCGGGTTTTCCGAGCAGTACTTC
CASSYGSGFSEQYF
>-|TRBJ2-7|TRBD2|TRBV27|16
TGTGCCAGCAGTCTCATGACTAGCGGGCTATCCTACGAGCAGTACTTC
CASSLMTSGLSYEQYF
>many|TRBJ1-2|-|TRBV6-2/TRBV6-3|12
TGTGCCAGCAGTTACTCCCGACAAAGCTACACCTTC
CASSYSRQSYTF
>-|TRBJ1-2|TRBD1|TRBV20-1|17
TGCAGTGCTAGAGTTCTGCTTCGGGACAGGGTTCGCTATGGCTACACCTTC
CSARVLLRDRVRYGYTF
>-|TRBJ2-2|-|TRBV12-3/TRBV12-4|16
TGTGCCAGCAGTTTAGGCCAAACGGCAGGGCACGGGGAGCTGTTTTTT
CASSLGQTAGHGELFF
>many|TRBJ1-2|-|TRBV15|17
TGTGCCACCAGCAGAGATCTTTTGGCAGGGTCTAACTATGGCTACACCTTC
CATSRDLLAGSNYGYTF
>few|TRBJ1-2|TRBD1|TRBV27|15
TGTGCCAGCAGTGCACAGGGGGCGAGTCGGGGTAGCTACACCTTC
CASSAQGASRGSYTF
>many|TRBJ1-2|-|TRBV4-1|14
TGCGCCAGCAGCCAAGACGGCAGTCTCTATGGCTACACCTTC
CASSQDGSLYGYTF
>many|TRBJ2-7|TRBD2|TRBV11-3|15
TGTGCCAGCAGGCCCGTAGCGGGGGCCTCCTACGAGCAGTACTTC
CASRPVAGASYEQYF
>few|TRBJ2-2|-|TRBV6-2/TRBV6-3|17
TGTGCCAGCAGTTACCAACTGGGCGGCGCCATAACCGGGGAGCTGTTTTTT
CASSYQLGGAITGELFF
>many|TRBJ1-2|-|TRBV27|13
TGTGCCAGCAGTTTATTTTCCGGTTCCGGCTACACCTTC
CASSLFSGSGYTF
>many|TRBJ2-7|TRBD1|TRBV20-1|15
TGCAGTGCTAGTGTGGCCACAGGGGGCTTCTACGAGCAGTACTTC
CSASVATGGFYEQYF
>many|TRBJ1-2|-|TRBV6-5|13
TGTGCCAGCAGTTACGGGGAGAACTATGACTACACCTTC
CASSYGENYDYTF
>many|TRBJ1-1|-|TRBV6-1|14
TGTGCCAGCAGTATGGGGGGCCATAACACTGAAGCTTTCTTT
CASSMGGHNTEAFF
>few|TRBJ2-5|-|TRBV6-4|13
TGTGCCAGCACTTGGAAGCCCATGGAGACCCAGTACTTC
CASTWKPMETQYF
>-|TRBJ2-7|TRBD2|TRBV20-1|14
TGCAGTGCTCGACTAGCGGGAGGGGTGTACGAGCAGTACTTC
CSARLAGGVYEQYF
>many|TRBJ1-1|-|TRBV7-2|14
TGTGCCAGCAGCTTTGGCTCTTCGAACACTGAAGCTTTCTTT
CASSFGSSNTEAFF
>-|TRBJ1-2|-|TRBV29-1|12
TGCAGCGTTGACGAGGGGGACTATGGCTACACCTTC
CSVDEGDYGYTF
>-|TRBJ2-7|-|TRBV11-2|15
TGTGCCAGCAGCTTAGAAGCAGTCTTTTCCTACGAGCAGTACTTC
CASSLEAVFSYEQYF
>once|TRBJ2-2|-|TRBV20-1|15
TGCAGTGCTAGCCTGGGAAAGGGGAACACCGGGGAGCTGTTTTTT
CSASLGKGNTGELFF
>many|TRBJ2-2|TRBD1|TRBV6-5|15
TGTGCCAGCTGTTTCGGGACAGGGGGCACCGGGGAGCTGTTTTTT
CASCFGTGGTGELFF
>-|TRBJ2-7|TRBD1|TRBV3-1|14
TGTGCCAGCAGCTACCGGGACAGGAATCACGAGCAGTACTTC
CASSYRDRNHEQYF
>-|TRBJ2-5|TRBD2|TRBV9|16
TGTGCCAGCAGCGTAGCTACTAGCGGGGGGCAAGAGACCCAGTACTTC
CASSVATSGGQETQYF
>-|TRBJ1-5|-|TRBV19|15
TGTGCCAGTAGTATCCGGGCGAGGAGCAACCAGCCCCAGCATTTT
CASSIRARSNQPQHF
>-|TRBJ2-2|TRBD1|TRBV25-1|16
TGTGCCAGCAGTGATATGACAGGGGGGATCGCCGGGGAGCTGTTTTTT
CASSDMTGGIAGELFF
>many|TRBJ2-5|-|TRBV19|17
TGTGCCAGTAGTATAGGTTTGGACAGCTTCCTCCGGGAGACCCAGTACTTC
CASSIGLDSFLRETQYF